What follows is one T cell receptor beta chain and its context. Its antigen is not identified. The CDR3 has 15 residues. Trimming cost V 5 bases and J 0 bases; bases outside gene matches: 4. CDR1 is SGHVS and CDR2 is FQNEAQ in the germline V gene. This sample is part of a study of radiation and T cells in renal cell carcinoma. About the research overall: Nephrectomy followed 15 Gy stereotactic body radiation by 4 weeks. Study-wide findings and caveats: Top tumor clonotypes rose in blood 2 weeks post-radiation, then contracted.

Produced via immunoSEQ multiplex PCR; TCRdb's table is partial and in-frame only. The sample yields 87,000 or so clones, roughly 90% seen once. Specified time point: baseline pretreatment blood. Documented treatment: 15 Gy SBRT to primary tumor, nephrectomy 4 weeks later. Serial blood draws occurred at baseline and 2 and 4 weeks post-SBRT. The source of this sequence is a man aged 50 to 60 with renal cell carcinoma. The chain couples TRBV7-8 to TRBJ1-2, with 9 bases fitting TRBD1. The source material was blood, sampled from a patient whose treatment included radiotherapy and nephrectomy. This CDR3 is CASSPRDRANYGYTF. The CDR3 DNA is TGTGCCAGCAGCCCCCGGGACAGGGCTAACTATGGCTACACCTTC.